The 13 T cell receptor beta chains below come from one sample, sequenced in a study of blood T cell repertoires in COVID-19. Clones were read by immunoSEQ multiplex PCR, and TCRdb kept only the in-frame ones, dropping some. The sample yields about 250,000 clones, about 84% seen once. Sequencing was carried out using peripheral blood. These receptors were obtained from a woman older than 75 with COVID-19, enrolled during active disease.

The V gene is TRBV12-3 or TRBV12-4, the J gene TRBJ1-2, with 8 bases aligning to TRBD1. This CDR3 comprises 13 residues. The trim removed 6 bases at V and 6 bases at J, leaving 6 bases unmatched. The CDR3 sequence: CASSGQGGHGYTF. The CDR3, as DNA: TGTGCCAGCAGCGGACAGGGAGGACATGGCTACACCTTC.

The chain couples TRBV19 to TRBJ1-1; TRBD1 matches at 7 bases. The CDR3 is 14 residues long. Germline values: CDR1 LNHDA, CDR2 SQIVND (reference sequence). V lost 5 bases to trimming and J lost 0 bases; unmatched junction nucleotides: 3. CDR3 DNA: TGTGCCAGTAGTGTCGACAGGGTGAACACTGAAGCTTTCTTT. This encodes CASSVDRVNTEAFF.

The rearrangement links TRBV21-1 to TRBJ2-1; the D segment call TRBD1 is taken from the table without a DNA check. TRBV21-1 is marked as a pseudogene. This CDR3 contains 16 residues. The CDR3 sequence is CASSKAPGQGYNEQFF. For the CDR3, the DNA is TGTGCCAGCAGCAAAGCACCGGGACAGGGCTACAATGAGCAGTTCTTC.

The rearrangement links TRBV19 to TRBJ1-3; perhaps TRBD1 as D (5 bases). This CDR3 is built from 17 residues. The V end was cut by 3 bases, the J end by 4 bases, with 19 bases between. Germline values: CDR1 LNHDA, CDR2 SQIVND (reference sequence). The CDR3 sequence is CASSIGVRGFRGNTIYF. In DNA, the CDR3 is TGTGCCAGTAGTATCGGAGTAAGGGGATTTCGAGGAAACACCATATATTTT.

The chain uses TRBV28 and TRBJ2-2, with D maybe TRBD1 (5 bases). V lost 6 bases and J 7 bases, leaving 9 bases between the germline ends. Germline CDR1 and CDR2: MDHEN and SYDVKM. CDR3 length equals 12 residues. CDR3 DNA: TGTGCCAGCAGCAGAGACAGCGGGGAGCTGTTTTTT. Translated, it gives CASSRDSGELFF.

In the case of this clone: One end of the junction is discordant with germline, which a read error may explain. The sample holds other DNA sequences that translate to the same CDR3. This chain uses TRBV3-1 (or the pseudogene TRBV3-2) with TRBJ2-2; 8 bases match TRBD1. Germline V gene sequence: CDR1 LGHDT, CDR2 YNNKEL (reference sequence). The CDR3 extends over 16 amino acids. This CDR3 reads CASSQGTGIGSGELFF. In DNA, the CDR3 is TGTGCCAGTAGCCAAGGGACAGGTATAGGGTCCGGGGAGCTGTTTTTT.

Comments on this clone: One junction end does not reproduce the germline sequence, and a read error may be involved. V gene TRBV3-1 (or the pseudogene TRBV3-2) combines with J gene TRBJ2-2; 9 positions match TRBD2. This CDR3 spans 16 amino acids. CDR1 and CDR2 from the germline V gene are LGHDT and YNNKEL (reference sequence). The CDR3 DNA follows: TGTGCCAGCAGACAAGTACTAGCGGGGAACACCGGGGAGCTGTTTTTT. Its translation is CASRQVLAGNTGELFF.

The chain has TRBV11-3 and TRBJ2-1, with unresolved D. The CDR3 is 13 residues long. V was pared by 5 bases and J by 1 base, with 6 bases between. Germline loops: CDR1 SGHNT, CDR2 YENEEA. CDR3 DNA: TGTGCCAGCAGCATGAGTTCCTACAATGAGCAGTTCTTC. Encoded protein: CASSMSSYNEQFF. Together with reference TRBV11-3 and TRBJ2-1, the CDR3 gives the full variable domain: EAGVVQSPRYKIIEKKQPVAFWCNPISGHNTLYWYLQNLGQGPELLIRYENEEAVDDSQLPKDRFSAERLKGVDSTLKIQPAELGDSAVYLCASSMSSYNEQFFGPGTRLTVL.

The chain's CDR3 is CASSEGRGTDTQYF. The CDR3 region has the DNA TGTGCCAGCAGTGAAGGTCGGGGCACAGATACGCAGTATTTT. This chain uses TRBV2 with TRBJ2-3; D gene uncertain. The CDR3 runs to 14 residues. Germline V gives CDR1 SNHLY, CDR2 FYNNEI. V was pared by 1 base and J by 1 base, with 6 bases between.

The chain couples TRBV2 to TRBJ1-5, with D perhaps matching TRBD1 (6 bases). The CDR3 consists of 14 residues. Germline CDR1 SNHLY, CDR2 FYNNEI. Trimming stripped 5 bases from V and 4 bases from J, with 12 bases between. The CDR3, as DNA: TGTGCCAGCAGTATGGGACAACCTAATCAGCCCCAGCATTTT. It translates to CASSMGQPNQPQHF.

V usage is TRBV30 and J usage is TRBJ2-1; 7 positions agree with TRBD2. Germline CDR1 is GTSNPN and CDR2 is SVGIG (reference sequence). The CDR3 contains 13 residues. With 2 bases clipped from V and 9 bases from J, the junction kept 7 bases outside the gene matches. The CDR3 nucleotides are TGTGCCTGGAGTAGGTATGGGGGGGGTGAGCAGTTCTTC. This encodes CAWSRYGGGEQFF. Based on the CDR3 plus reference TRBV30 and TRBJ2-1, the full variable domain is SQTIHQWPATLVQPVGSPLSLECTVEGTSNPNLYWYRQAAGRGLQLLFYSVGIGQISSEVPQNLSASRPQDRQFILSSKKLLLSDSGFYLCAWSRYGGGEQFFGPGTRLTVL.

The chain is built from TRBV2 and TRBJ2-7; perhaps TRBD1 as D (6 bases). From germline, CDR1 is SNHLY and CDR2 FYNNEI. The CDR3 loop spans 13 amino acids. Trimming shortened V by 4 bases and J by 1 base, and 8 bases separated the two germline ends. The CDR3 loop is CASSADRSYEQYF. The DNA of the CDR3 is TGTGCCAGCAGTGCCGACAGGTCCTACGAGCAGTACTTC.

The chain combines TRBV9 with TRBJ1-3; 7 bases are shared with TRBD1. Germline V CDR1 and CDR2: SGDLS, YYNGEE. The CDR3 runs to 17 residues. Trimming removed 4 bases from V and 7 bases from J; junction bases left unmatched: 17. The CDR3 sequence: CASSSGGGAGSSNTIYF. Here the CDR3 DNA reads TGTGCCAGCAGCTCAGGGGGTGGTGCGGGGTCCTCGAACACCATATATTTT. The full variable domain, rest sourced from reference TRBV9 and TRBJ1-3, is DSGVTQTPKHLITATGQRVTLRCSPRSGDLSVYWYQQSLDQGLQFLIQYYNGEERAKGNILERFSAQQFPDLHSELNLSSLELGDSALYFCASSSGGGAGSSNTIYFGEGSWLTVV.